A selection of T cell receptor beta chains follows, all from one sample in a study of technical replicates of blood from a handful of donors. Generated by immunoSEQ multiplex PCR, the TCRdb table keeps only in-frame clones and is missing some. The sample contains 50,000 to 70,000 clones, roughly 89% of which appear only once. The sequenced sample consisted of PBMCs. The receptors stem from a human donor in good health. Some clones in this sample may be carry-over from other donors' samples. Both conserved end residues are part of each CDR3. Fields, in order: clone size, D gene, V gene, J gene, CDR3 protein, CDR3 DNA. D genes are given only for firm matches. Only part of the rows carry a size: once, few, many, or a class if the clone is expanded.

-	TRBD2	TRBV7-3	TRBJ2-1	CASSLLGLAGPNEQFF	TGTGCCAGCAGCTTGTTAGGACTAGCGGGACCCAATGAGCAGTTCTTC
-	TRBD1	TRBV7-2	TRBJ1-2	CASSLAQGASGYTF	TGTGCCAGCAGCTTAGCTCAGGGGGCGAGTGGCTACACCTTC
-	TRBD1	TRBV5-6	TRBJ1-5	CASSFYRGEYSNQPQHF	TGTGCCAGCAGCTTTTACAGGGGGGAATATAGCAATCAGCCCCAGCATTTT
-	-	TRBV5-1	TRBJ1-1	CASSLTVNTEAFF	TGCGCCAGCAGCTTAACAGTGAACACTGAAGCTTTCTTT
-	TRBD2	TRBV18	TRBJ2-7	CASSPTSGGSYEQYF	TGTGCCAGCTCTCCGACTAGCGGGGGCTCCTACGAGCAGTACTTC
-	TRBD1	TRBV30	TRBJ1-2	CAWNRGANYGYTF	TGTGCCTGGAACAGGGGGGCTAACTATGGCTACACCTTC
-	-	TRBV11-2	TRBJ1-3	CASSPHEGENTIYF	TGTGCCAGCAGCCCACATGAGGGTGAAAACACCATATATTTT
-	TRBD1	TRBV18	TRBJ2-4	CASSPTGGPNIQYF	TGTGCCAGCTCACCGACAGGGGGGCCAAACATTCAGTACTTC
-	TRBD1	TRBV7-6	TRBJ2-5	CASSLPDREITETQYF	TGTGCCAGCAGCTTACCTGACAGGGAGATAACAGAGACCCAGTACTTC
-	TRBD1	TRBV9	TRBJ1-6	CASSRASTGAGDSPLHF	TGTGCCAGCAGCCGAGCCTCGACAGGGGCTGGAGATTCACCCCTCCACTTT
once	-	TRBV2	TRBJ2-5	CASSEVGLGGTQYF	TGTGCCAGCAGTGAAGTCGGGCTAGGGGGGACCCAGTACTTC
-	-	TRBV5-4	TRBJ1-3	CASSWNRASGNTIYF	TGTGCCAGCAGCTGGAACAGAGCTTCTGGAAACACCATATATTTT
-	-	TRBV5-1	TRBJ1-1	CASSLTPADTEAFF	TGCGCCAGCAGTCTGACCCCGGCGGACACTGAAGCTTTCTTT
-	TRBD2	TRBV5-1	TRBJ2-3	CASSTRTSGRPDTQYF	TGCGCCAGCAGCACCCGGACTAGCGGGCGCCCAGATACGCAGTATTTT
-	-	TRBV27	TRBJ1-6	CASSRDGGYSPLHF	TGTGCCAGCAGCCGAGACGGAGGGTATTCACCCCTCCACTTT
-	-	TRBV12-5	TRBJ2-5	CASGLGTGETQYF	TGTGCTAGTGGTTTGGGCACCGGGGAGACCCAGTACTTC
-	-	TRBV6-1	TRBJ1-1	CASSEVSAEAFF	TGTGCCAGCAGTGAAGTTTCCGCTGAAGCTTTCTTT
-	-	TRBV5-6	TRBJ2-7	CASSLESSRHGQYF	TGTGCCAGCAGCTTGGAGTCTAGTCGTCACGGTCAGTACTTC
-	-	TRBV4-1	TRBJ2-3	CASSQDRSGFTDTQYF	TGCGCCAGCAGCCAAGATCGAAGCGGATTCACAGATACGCAGTATTTT
once	-	TRBV11-3	TRBJ2-5	CASSSRLGPDRETQYF	TGTGCCAGCAGCTCGAGACTAGGACCAGACAGAGAGACCCAGTACTTC
once	-	TRBV4-1	TRBJ1-4	CASSLSGGVLEKLFF	TGCGCCAGCAGCCTCTCTGGCGGGGTTTTAGAAAAACTGTTTTTT
-	-	TRBV5-1	TRBJ2-7	CASSLGQLYEQYF	TGCGCCAGCAGCTTGGGGCAGTTGTACGAGCAGTACTTC
-	-	TRBV10-1	TRBJ2-2	CASGDSNTGELFF	TGCGCCAGCGGGGACTCAAACACCGGGGAGCTGTTTTTT
-	-	TRBV4-1	TRBJ2-3	CASSQVWGGAQYF	TGCGCCAGCAGCCAAGTTTGGGGCGGTGCGCAGTATTTT
-	-	TRBV9	TRBJ2-7	CASSVDSAGEIEQYF	TGTGCCAGCAGCGTAGACTCGGCAGGGGAAATCGAGCAGTACTTC
-	TRBD2	TRBV11-1	TRBJ2-5	CASSLTSGRLETQYF	TGTGCCAGCAGCTTGACTAGCGGGAGGTTGGAGACCCAGTACTTC
-	-	TRBV5-1	TRBJ2-1	CASSATGQLYNEQFF	TGCGCCAGCAGCGCAACTGGACAGCTCTATAATGAGCAGTTCTTC
-	-	TRBV4-3	TRBJ2-7	CASSRQVVGEQYF	TGCGCCAGCAGCCGACAGGTAGTAGGCGAGCAGTACTTC